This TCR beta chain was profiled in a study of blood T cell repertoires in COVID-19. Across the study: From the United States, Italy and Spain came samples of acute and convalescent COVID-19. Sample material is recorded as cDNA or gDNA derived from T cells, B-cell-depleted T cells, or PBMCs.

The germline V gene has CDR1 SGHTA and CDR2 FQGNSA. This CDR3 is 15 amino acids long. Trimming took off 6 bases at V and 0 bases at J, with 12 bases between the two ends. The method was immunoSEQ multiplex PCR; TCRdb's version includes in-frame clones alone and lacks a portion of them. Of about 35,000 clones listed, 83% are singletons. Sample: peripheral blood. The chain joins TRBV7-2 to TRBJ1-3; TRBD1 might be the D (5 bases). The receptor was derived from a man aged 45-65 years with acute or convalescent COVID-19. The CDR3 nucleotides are TGTGCCAGCAGACGCAGGGTGCCCTCTGGAAACACCATATATTTT. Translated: CASRRRVPSGNTIYF.